The next 17 T cell receptor beta chains were all read from a single sample in a study of cytomegalovirus exposure and HLA in healthy donors. The study ran its PCR with 60 Vbeta and 13 Jbeta primers. The assay was immunoSEQ multiplex PCR, and TCRdb's table has in-frame clones only and misses some. Of fewer than 150,000 clones listed, over 75% were seen once; the top ten hold 0.95% to 1.5%. The source material was PBMCs. These receptors all stem from a female donor in good health and CMV-seronegative.

The rearrangement links TRBV7-6 to TRBJ1-2; D is unclear. The CDR3 is 16 residues long. Deletions cut 5 bases from V and 3 bases from J, with 19 bases between. In germline, CDR1 is SGHVS, CDR2 FNYEAQ. The DNA of the CDR3 is TGTGCCAGCAGCCCAGACTTGGGTTCGGTAGACTATGGCTACACCTTC. It codes for CASSPDLGSVDYGYTF.

The chain recombines TRBV5-1 with TRBJ1-1; no clear D gene. Germline values: CDR1 SGHRS, CDR2 YFSETQ. The V end was cut by 0 bases, the J end by 1 base, with 10 bases between. The CDR3 consists of 15 residues. The CDR3 coding sequence is TGCGCCAGCAGCTTGGCCGGAGGTCCGAACACTGAAGCTTTCTTT. As protein: CASSLAGGPNTEAFF.

The chain recombines TRBV28 with TRBJ2-7, with D uncertain. CDR3 length: 14 amino acids. CDR1 is MDHEN and CDR2 is SYDVKM in the germline V gene. V shed 2 bases and J shed 5 bases, with 13 bases lying between them. This CDR3 is CASSLEVFVNEQYF. In DNA, the CDR3 is TGTGCCAGCAGTTTAGAGGTTTTTGTTAACGAGCAGTACTTC.

The chain is built from TRBV6-5 and TRBJ1-1, with 8 bases matching TRBD1. V shed 6 bases and J 4 bases; nucleotides not matched to a gene: 1. The CDR3 consists of 12 residues. Looked up from germline, CDR1 is MNHEY and CDR2 is SVGAGI. In DNA form, the CDR3 reads TGTGCCAGCAGCACAGGGGGCACTGAAGCTTTCTTT. The encoded protein is CASSTGGTEAFF.

This sequence joins TRBV2 and TRBJ1-1; unclear D gene. The germline V gene has CDR1 SNHLY and CDR2 FYNNEI. The germline V and J ends were trimmed by 2 bases and 3 bases, with 7 bases remaining between them. The CDR3 consists of 13 residues. The CDR3 region has the DNA TGTGCCAGCAGTGAATCCCGGGACACTGAAGCTTTCTTT. Translation: CASSESRDTEAFF.

This chain joins TRBV25-1 and TRBJ2-1; maybe TRBD2 (5 bases). Trimming left V 5 bases short and J 2 bases short, with 7 bases between. Germline CDR1 reads MGHDK; CDR2 reads SYGVNS. CDR3 length: 13 residues. CDR3 sequence: CASSRGPYNEQFF. The CDR3 DNA reads as TGTGCCAGCAGTCGAGGGCCCTACAATGAGCAGTTCTTC.

The rearrangement links TRBV6-5 to TRBJ1-2; 8 bases align to TRBD1. The V and J ends lost 6 bases and 3 bases, in that order; junction bases with no gene match: 3. Germline V gene sequence: CDR1 MNHEY, CDR2 SVGAGI. The CDR3 runs to 13 residues. CDR3 sequence (DNA): TGTGCCAGCAGCCCGACAGGGGACTATGGCTACACCTTC. Amino acids: CASSPTGDYGYTF.

The sample holds one count of this clone. In DNA, the CDR3 is TGTGCCATCAGTGGGAAGGGGGCGGACACTGAAGCTTTCTTT. Encoded protein: CAISGKGADTEAFF. V and J are TRBV10-3 and TRBJ1-1, with 7 nucleotides matching TRBD1. Germline V gives CDR1 ENHRY, CDR2 SYGVKD. Trimming removed 4 bases from V and 3 bases from J; junction bases left unmatched: 5. CDR3 length: 14 amino acids.

The chain employs TRBV6-5 and TRBJ1-2, with D possibly TRBD1 on 5 matching bases. This CDR3 has 13 amino acids. Germline CDR1 is MNHEY and CDR2 is SVGAGI. The germline V and J ends were trimmed by 2 bases and 2 bases, with 6 bases remaining between them. CDR3 residues: CASSYDRNYGYTF. CDR3 sequence (DNA): TGTGCCAGCAGTTACGACAGAAACTATGGCTACACCTTC.

The chain carries TRBV7-9 and TRBJ2-1; 9 bases fit TRBD1. The V gene's germline CDR1 is SEHNR and CDR2 FQNEAQ (reference sequence). CDR3 length: 16 amino acids. V shed 1 base, J shed 3 bases, and the junction held 4 bases outside the gene matches. CDR3 coding DNA: TGTGCCAGCAGCTTAGGGGACAGGGAAGTCTACAATGAGCAGTTCTTC. Its translation: CASSLGDREVYNEQFF.

This sequence joins TRBV10-1 and TRBJ2-7; 7 bases agree with TRBD2. Losses at the gene ends were 3 bases for V and 4 bases for J; bases not matched to a gene: 9. This CDR3 region has 15 residues. CDR1 is WNHNN and CDR2 is SYGVQD in the germline V gene (reference sequence). Here the CDR3 reads CASSEGTNMRYEQYF. DNA of the CDR3: TGCGCCAGCAGTGAAGGGACTAATATGCGATACGAGCAGTACTTC.

The chain couples TRBV29-1 to TRBJ2-1, with TRBD2 matching 9 bases. This CDR3 comprises 16 residues. Per germline, CDR1 SQVTM and CDR2 ANQGSEA. V lost 2 bases to trimming and J lost 0 bases; unmatched junction nucleotides: 5. Here the CDR3 reads CSVESLAGNSYNEQFF. CDR3 in DNA: TGCAGCGTTGAAAGTCTAGCGGGAAACTCCTACAATGAGCAGTTCTTC.

Of note for this clone: Other DNA sequences from this sample encode an identical CDR3 as well. The chain combines TRBV6-1 with TRBJ2-7; TRBD2 is a possible D gene (6 bases). Germline-derived CDR1 and CDR2 are MNHNS and SASEGT. The CDR3 is made up of 12 amino acids. The V and J ends lost 2 bases and 4 bases respectively, with 6 bases between them. CDR3 nucleotide sequence: TGTGCCAGCAGTGAACGGGGGTACGAGCAGTACTTC. Residues: CASSERGYEQYF.

The CDR3 DNA is TGTGCCAGCAGCGTAGGGGGGGGCGGAGATACGCAGTATTTT. Residues: CASSVGGGGDTQYF. The chain couples TRBV9 to TRBJ2-3, with D possibly being TRBD2 (7 bases). The CDR3 is made up of 14 amino acids. V gave up 0 bases and J gave up 5 bases, with 10 bases separating them. Germline V gene data show CDR1 as SGDLS and CDR2 as YYNGEE.

The chain joins TRBV6-6 to TRBJ2-7, with 8 bases matching TRBD2. The CDR3 spans 15 residues. The germline V gene encodes CDR1 MNHNY and CDR2 SVGAGI (reference sequence). V gave up 6 bases and J gave up 6 bases; unmatched junction bases: 13. The CDR3 nucleotides read TGTGCCAGCAGAACACTAGCGGCACGGATGGGCGAGCAGTACTTC. As protein: CASRTLAARMGEQYF.

This clone was counted ten times or more. The rearrangement uses TRBV15 and TRBJ2-6; TRBD1 agrees at 7 bases. The CDR3 extends over 14 amino acids. Trimming at V came to 4 bases and at J to 5 bases, leaving 2 bases not matched to a gene. Looked up from germline, CDR1 is LNHNV and CDR2 is YYDKDF (reference sequence). CDR3 DNA: TGTGCCACCAGCACGACAGGGAGGGCCAACGTCCTGACTTTC. Translating it yields CATSTTGRANVLTF.

In the case of this clone: Other DNA sequences in this specimen translate into the identical CDR3. The chain combines TRBV28 with TRBJ2-7, with TRBD2 matching 8 bases. Germline assignment: CDR1 MDHEN and CDR2 SYDVKM. CDR3 length: 15 amino acids. The V gene end was trimmed by 6 bases and the J gene end by 0 bases; junction bases not matched to a gene: 7. CDR3 loop: CASSLSGASSYEQYF. The DNA of the CDR3 is TGTGCCAGCAGCCTTAGCGGGGCGAGCTCCTACGAGCAGTACTTC.